This T cell receptor (beta chain) derives from a study of vaccination and CD4 T cells after COVID-19. The treatment was: approximately 11-day PBMC culture with coronavirus spike peptide pools or control peptides (ViraFEST assay). This clonotype was counted between two and nine times. Its matching antigen is unknown. Trimming cost V 4 bases and J 14 bases; bases outside gene matches: 5. The CDR3 extends over 12 amino acids. Germline V CDR1 and CDR2: MNHEY, SMNVEV (reference sequence). Sequencing of the DNA from cultured CD4+ T cells was carried out with the Oncomine TCR Beta short-read assay. TCRdb analysed the PCR reads with MiXCR anew, one entry per CDR3 protein. The table has 20,000 to 25,000 distinct CDR3 sequences, about 48% seen once.

The sequenced sample was CD4+ T cells from blood, cultured in vitro. This chain joins TRBV27 and TRBJ1-6; 7 nucleotides line up with TRBD1. This TCR came from a human donor who had recovered from COVID-19. The CDR3 region is CASSSHTGALHF. CDR3 DNA: TGTGCCAGCAGTTCACACACAGGGGCCCTCCACTTT.